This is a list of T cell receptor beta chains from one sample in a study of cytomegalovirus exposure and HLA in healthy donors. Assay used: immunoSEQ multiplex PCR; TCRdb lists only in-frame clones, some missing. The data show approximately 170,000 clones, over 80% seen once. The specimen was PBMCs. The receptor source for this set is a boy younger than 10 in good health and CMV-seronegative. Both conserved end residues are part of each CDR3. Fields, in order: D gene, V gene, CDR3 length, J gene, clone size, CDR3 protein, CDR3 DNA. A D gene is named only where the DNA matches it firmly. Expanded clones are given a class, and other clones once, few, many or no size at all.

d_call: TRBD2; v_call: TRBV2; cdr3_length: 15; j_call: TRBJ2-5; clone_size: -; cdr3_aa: CASSDGGALWETQYF; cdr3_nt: TGTGCCAGCAGTGACGGGGGGGCACTGTGGGAGACCCAGTACTTC
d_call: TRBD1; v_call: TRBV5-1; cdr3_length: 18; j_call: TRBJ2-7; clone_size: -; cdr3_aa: CASSLAEGWDRASYEQYF; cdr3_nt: TGCGCCAGCAGCTTGGCTGAAGGATGGGACAGGGCTTCCTACGAGCAGTACTTC
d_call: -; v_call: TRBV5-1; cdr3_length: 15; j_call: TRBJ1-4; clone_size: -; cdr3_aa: CASSTSGATNEKLFF; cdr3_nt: TGCGCCAGCAGCACCTCAGGGGCAACTAATGAAAAACTGTTTTTT
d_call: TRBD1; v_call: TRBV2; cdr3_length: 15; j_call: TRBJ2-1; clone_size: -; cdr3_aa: CASSGQGNSYNEQFF; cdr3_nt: TGTGCCAGCAGTGGACAGGGGAACTCCTACAATGAGCAGTTCTTC
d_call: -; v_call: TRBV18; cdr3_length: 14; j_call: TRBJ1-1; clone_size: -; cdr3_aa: CASSPDSANTEAFF; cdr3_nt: TGTGCCAGCTCACCAGACTCAGCAAACACTGAAGCTTTCTTT
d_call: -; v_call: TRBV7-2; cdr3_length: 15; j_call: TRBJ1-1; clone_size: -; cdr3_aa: CASSLKASTGTEAFF; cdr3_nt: TGTGCCAGCAGCTTAAAAGCGTCGACTGGCACTGAAGCTTTCTTT
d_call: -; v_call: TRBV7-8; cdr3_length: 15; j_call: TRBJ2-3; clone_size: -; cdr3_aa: CASSLGGEYGDTQYF; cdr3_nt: TGTGCCAGCAGCTTAGGTGGGGAGTACGGAGATACGCAGTATTTT
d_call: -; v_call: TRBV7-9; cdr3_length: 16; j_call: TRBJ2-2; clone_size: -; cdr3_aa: CASSPRESLNTGELFF; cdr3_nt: TGTGCCAGCAGCCCCCGGGAGAGCCTAAACACCGGGGAGCTGTTTTTT
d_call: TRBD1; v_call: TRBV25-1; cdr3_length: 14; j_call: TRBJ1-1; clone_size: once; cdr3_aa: CASRDRGGNTEAFF; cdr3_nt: TGTGCCAGCAGGGACAGGGGCGGGAACACTGAAGCTTTCTTT
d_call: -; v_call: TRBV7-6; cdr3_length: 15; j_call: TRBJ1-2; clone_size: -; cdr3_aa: CASSLEAGLNYGYTF; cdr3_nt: TGTGCCAGCAGCTTAGAAGCAGGGTTGAACTATGGCTACACCTTC
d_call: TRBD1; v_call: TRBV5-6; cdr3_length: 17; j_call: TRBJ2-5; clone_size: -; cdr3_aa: CASSLGPPTGAYETQYF; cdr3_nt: TGTGCCAGCAGCTTGGGGCCACCGACAGGGGCGTACGAGACCCAGTACTTC
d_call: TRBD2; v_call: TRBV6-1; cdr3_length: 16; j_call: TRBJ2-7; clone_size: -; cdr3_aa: CASSEGLAGGPYEQYF; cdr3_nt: TGTGCCAGCAGTGAAGGGCTAGCGGGAGGGCCTTACGAGCAGTACTTC
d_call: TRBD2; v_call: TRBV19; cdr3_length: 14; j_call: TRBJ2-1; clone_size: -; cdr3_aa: CASKASSGYNEQFF; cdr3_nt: TGTGCCAGTAAAGCGTCTAGCGGTTACAATGAGCAGTTCTTC
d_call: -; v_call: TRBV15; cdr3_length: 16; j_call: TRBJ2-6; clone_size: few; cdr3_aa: CATSRDLRAGANVLTF; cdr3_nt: TGTGCCACCAGCAGAGATTTGAGGGCTGGGGCCAACGTCCTGACTTTC
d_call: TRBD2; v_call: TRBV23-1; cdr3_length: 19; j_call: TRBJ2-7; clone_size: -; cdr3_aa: CASSQSSAGAGERSYEQYF; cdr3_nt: TGCGCCAGCAGTCAATCTTCTGCGGGAGCGGGTGAGCGGTCCTACGAGCAGTACTTC
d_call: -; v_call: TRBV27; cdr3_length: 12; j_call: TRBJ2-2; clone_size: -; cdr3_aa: CASSLRAGELFF; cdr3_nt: TGTGCCAGCAGTTTACGAGCCGGGGAGCTGTTTTTT
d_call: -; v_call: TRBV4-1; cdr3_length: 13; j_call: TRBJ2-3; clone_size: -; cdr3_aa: CASSQEEGDTQYF; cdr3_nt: TGCGCCAGCAGCCAAGAGGAGGGAGATACGCAGTATTTT
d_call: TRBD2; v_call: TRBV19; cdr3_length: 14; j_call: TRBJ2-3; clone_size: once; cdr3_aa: CASSGLAGSDTQYF; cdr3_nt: TGTGCCAGTAGTGGACTAGCGGGATCGGATACGCAGTATTTT
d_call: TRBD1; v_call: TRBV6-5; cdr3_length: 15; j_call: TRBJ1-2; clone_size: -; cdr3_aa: CASSYSRQGANGYTF; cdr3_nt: TGTGCCAGCAGTTACTCGCGACAGGGGGCGAATGGCTACACCTTC
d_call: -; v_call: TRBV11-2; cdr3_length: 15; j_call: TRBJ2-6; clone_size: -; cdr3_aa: CASSLSSSGANVLTF; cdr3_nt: TGTGCCAGCAGCTTATCCAGCTCTGGGGCCAACGTCCTGACTTTC
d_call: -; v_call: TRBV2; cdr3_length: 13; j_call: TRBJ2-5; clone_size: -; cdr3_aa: CASSQDRRETQYF; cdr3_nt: TGTGCCAGCAGCCAAGACAGACGGGAGACCCAGTACTTC
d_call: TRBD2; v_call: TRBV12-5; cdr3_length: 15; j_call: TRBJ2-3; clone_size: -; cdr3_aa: CASGGERGARDTQYF; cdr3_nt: TGTGCTAGTGGTGGGGAGCGGGGGGCTAGAGATACGCAGTATTTT
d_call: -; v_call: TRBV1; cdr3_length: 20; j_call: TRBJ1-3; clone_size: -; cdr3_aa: CTSSQEEFSPGSHSGNTIYF; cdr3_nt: TGCACCAGCAGCCAAGAAGAGTTCTCCCCGGGGAGCCACTCTGGAAACACCATATATTTT
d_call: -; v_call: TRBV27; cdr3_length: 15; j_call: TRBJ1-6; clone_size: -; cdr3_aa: CASSLLETANSPLHF; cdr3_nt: TGTGCCAGCAGTTTATTGGAGACGGCGAATTCACCCCTCCACTTT
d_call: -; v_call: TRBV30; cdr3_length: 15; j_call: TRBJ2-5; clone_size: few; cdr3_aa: CAWSVLRGGQETQYF; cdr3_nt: TGTGCCTGGAGTGTACTTAGGGGGGGCCAAGAGACCCAGTACTTC
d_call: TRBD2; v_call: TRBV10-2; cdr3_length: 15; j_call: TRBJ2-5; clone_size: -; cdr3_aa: CASSLAGGPGETQYF; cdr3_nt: TGCGCCAGCAGCTTAGCGGGGGGGCCTGGAGAGACCCAGTACTTC
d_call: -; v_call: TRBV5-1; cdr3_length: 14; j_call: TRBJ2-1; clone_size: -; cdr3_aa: CASSLKLATNEQFF; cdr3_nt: TGCGCCAGCAGCTTGAAGCTAGCGACCAATGAGCAGTTCTTC
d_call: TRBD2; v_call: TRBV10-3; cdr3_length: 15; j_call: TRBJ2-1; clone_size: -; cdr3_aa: CAISEPSGIYNEQFF; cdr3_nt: TGTGCCATCAGTGAGCCTAGCGGGATTTACAATGAGCAGTTCTTC
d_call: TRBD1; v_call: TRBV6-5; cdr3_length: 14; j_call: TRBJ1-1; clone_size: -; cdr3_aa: CASSYSGTGTEAFF; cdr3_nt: TGTGCCAGCAGTTATTCCGGGACAGGCACTGAAGCTTTCTTT
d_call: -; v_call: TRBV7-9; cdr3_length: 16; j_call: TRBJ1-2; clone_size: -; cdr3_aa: CSSSSTLGRGNYGYTF; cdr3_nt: TGTTCCAGCAGCTCGACCCTGGGGAGGGGAAACTATGGCTACACCTTC
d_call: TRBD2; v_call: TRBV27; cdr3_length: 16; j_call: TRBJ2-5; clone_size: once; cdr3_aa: CASSKPGLAGVETQYF; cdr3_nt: TGTGCCAGCAGTAAGCCGGGACTAGCGGGGGTAGAGACCCAGTACTTC
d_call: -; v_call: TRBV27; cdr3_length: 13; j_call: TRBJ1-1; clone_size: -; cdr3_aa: CASSFGQNTEAFF; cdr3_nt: TGTGCCAGCAGTTTTGGACAGAACACTGAAGCTTTCTTT
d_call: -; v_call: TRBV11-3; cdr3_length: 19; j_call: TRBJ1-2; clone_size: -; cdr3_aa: CASSLDTMGQANGLYGYTF; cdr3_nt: TGTGCCAGCAGCTTAGATACCATGGGACAAGCCAATGGTCTCTATGGCTACACCTTC
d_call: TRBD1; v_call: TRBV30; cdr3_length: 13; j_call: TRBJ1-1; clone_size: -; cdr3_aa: CAWSFTGGTEAFF; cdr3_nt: TGTGCCTGGAGTTTTACAGGGGGCACTGAAGCTTTCTTT
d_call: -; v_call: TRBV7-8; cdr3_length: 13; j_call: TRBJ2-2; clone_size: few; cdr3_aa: CASSLAEAGELFF; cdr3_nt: TGTGCCAGCAGCTTAGCAGAGGCCGGGGAGCTGTTTTTT
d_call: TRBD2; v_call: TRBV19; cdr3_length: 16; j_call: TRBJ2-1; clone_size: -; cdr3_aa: CASSIPSGGPYNEQFF; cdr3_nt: TGTGCCAGTAGTATCCCCAGCGGGGGGCCCTACAATGAGCAGTTCTTC
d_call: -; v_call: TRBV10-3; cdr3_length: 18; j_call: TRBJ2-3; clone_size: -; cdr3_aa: CAISESKQGDFYTDTQYF; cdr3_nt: TGTGCCATCAGTGAGTCGAAACAGGGAGACTTTTACACAGATACGCAGTATTTT
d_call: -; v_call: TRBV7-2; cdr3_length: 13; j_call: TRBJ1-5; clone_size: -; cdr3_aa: CASSSTRGQPQHF; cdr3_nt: TGTGCCAGCAGCTCAACCCGGGGTCAGCCCCAGCATTTT
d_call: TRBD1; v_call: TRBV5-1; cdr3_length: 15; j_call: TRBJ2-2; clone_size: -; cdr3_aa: CASEPGQGATGELFF; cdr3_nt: TGCGCCAGCGAACCGGGACAGGGGGCCACCGGGGAGCTGTTTTTT
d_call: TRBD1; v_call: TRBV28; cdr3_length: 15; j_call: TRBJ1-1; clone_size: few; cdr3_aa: CASRGHRGRVTEAFF; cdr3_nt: TGTGCCAGCAGAGGACACAGGGGAAGGGTCACTGAAGCTTTCTTT
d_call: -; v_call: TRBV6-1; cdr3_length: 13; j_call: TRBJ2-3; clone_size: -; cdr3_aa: CASNGGEAGTQYF; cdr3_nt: TGTGCCAGCAATGGCGGGGAGGCTGGTACGCAGTATTTT
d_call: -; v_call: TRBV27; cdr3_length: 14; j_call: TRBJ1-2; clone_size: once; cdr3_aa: CASAGLGGNYGYTF; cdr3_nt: TGTGCCAGCGCGGGGCTCGGCGGTAACTATGGCTACACCTTC
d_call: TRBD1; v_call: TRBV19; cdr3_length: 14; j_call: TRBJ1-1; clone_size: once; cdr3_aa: CASDHRGRGGEAFF; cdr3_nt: TGTGCCAGTGATCACAGGGGGCGCGGCGGTGAAGCTTTCTTT
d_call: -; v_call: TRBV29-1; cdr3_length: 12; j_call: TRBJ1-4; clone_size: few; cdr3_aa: CSGGELNEKLFF; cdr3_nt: TGCAGCGGGGGGGAACTTAATGAAAAACTGTTTTTT
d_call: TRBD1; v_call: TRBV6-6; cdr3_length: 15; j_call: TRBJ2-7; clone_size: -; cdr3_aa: CASSLGRDSSYEQYF; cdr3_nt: TGTGCCAGCAGTCTAGGCCGGGACAGTTCCTACGAGCAGTACTTC
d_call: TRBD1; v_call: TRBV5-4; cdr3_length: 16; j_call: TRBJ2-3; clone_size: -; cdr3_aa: CASSKGQGRSTDTQYF; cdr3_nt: TGTGCCAGCAGCAAAGGACAGGGGCGATCCACAGATACGCAGTATTTT
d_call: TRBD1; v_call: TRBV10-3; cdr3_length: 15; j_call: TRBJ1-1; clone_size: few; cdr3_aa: CAISGGQGLNTEAFF; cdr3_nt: TGTGCCATCAGTGGGGGACAGGGGCTGAACACTGAAGCTTTCTTT
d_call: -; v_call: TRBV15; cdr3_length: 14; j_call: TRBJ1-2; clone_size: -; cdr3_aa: CATSSGGVGYGYTF; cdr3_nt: TGTGCCACCAGCAGTGGCGGGGTTGGCTATGGCTACACCTTC
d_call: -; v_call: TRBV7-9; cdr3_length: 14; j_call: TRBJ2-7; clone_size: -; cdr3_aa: CASSRASGNYEQYF; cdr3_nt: TGTGCCAGCAGCCGAGCCTCGGGAAACTACGAGCAGTACTTC
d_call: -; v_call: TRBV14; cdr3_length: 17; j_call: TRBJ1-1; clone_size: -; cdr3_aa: CASSRTRTLGTLTEAFF; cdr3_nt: TGTGCCAGCAGCCGGACTCGCACCCTTGGGACACTCACTGAAGCTTTCTTT
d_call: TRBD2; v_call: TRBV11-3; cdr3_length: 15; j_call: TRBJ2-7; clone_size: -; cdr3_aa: CASSLDSGSRYEQYF; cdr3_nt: TGTGCCAGCAGCTTAGATAGCGGGAGTAGGTACGAGCAGTACTTC
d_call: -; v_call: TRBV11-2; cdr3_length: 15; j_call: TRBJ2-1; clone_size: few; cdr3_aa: CASSLTGTHYNEQFF; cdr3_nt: TGTGCCAGCAGCTTAACGGGGACACACTACAATGAGCAGTTCTTC
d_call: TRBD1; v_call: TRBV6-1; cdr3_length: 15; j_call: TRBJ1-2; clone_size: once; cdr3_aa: CASSGLDRVYHGYTF; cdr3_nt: TGTGCCAGCAGTGGACTGGACAGGGTATACCATGGCTACACCTTC
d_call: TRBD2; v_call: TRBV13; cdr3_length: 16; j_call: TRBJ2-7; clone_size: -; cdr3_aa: CASSSDSGSSYYEQYF; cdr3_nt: TGTGCCAGCAGCTCCGATAGCGGGAGCAGTTACTACGAGCAGTACTTC
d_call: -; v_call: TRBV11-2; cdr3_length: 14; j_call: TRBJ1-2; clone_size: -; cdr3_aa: CASSLGASSYGYTF; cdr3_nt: TGTGCCAGCAGCTTAGGGGCAAGCAGCTATGGCTACACCTTC
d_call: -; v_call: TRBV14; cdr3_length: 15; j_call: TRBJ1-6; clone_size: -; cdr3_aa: CASSQTGQSNSPLHF; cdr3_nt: TGTGCCAGCAGCCAAACAGGACAGAGCAATTCACCCCTCCACTTT
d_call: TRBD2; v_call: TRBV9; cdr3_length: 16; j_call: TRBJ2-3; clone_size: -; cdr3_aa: CASSARGRGGADTQYF; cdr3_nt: TGTGCCAGCAGCGCCCGGGGGCGGGGGGGCGCGGATACGCAGTATTTT
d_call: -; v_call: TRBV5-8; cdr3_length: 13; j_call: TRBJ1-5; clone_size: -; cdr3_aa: CASYDRRNQPQHF; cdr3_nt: TGTGCCAGCTACGACAGACGGAATCAGCCCCAGCATTTT
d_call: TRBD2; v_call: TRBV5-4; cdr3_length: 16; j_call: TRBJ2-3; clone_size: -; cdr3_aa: CASSLVGGGGTDTQYF; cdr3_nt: TGTGCCAGCAGCTTGGTTGGCGGGGGTGGCACAGATACGCAGTATTTT
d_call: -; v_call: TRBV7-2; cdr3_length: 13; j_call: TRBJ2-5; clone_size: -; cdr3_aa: CASSRRFGETQYF; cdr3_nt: TGTGCCAGCAGCCGAAGGTTCGGGGAGACCCAGTACTTC